This TCR beta chain was recovered during a study of PD-L1 blockade in urothelial cancer. Data came from immunoSEQ multiplex PCR; TCRdb stores just in-frame clones and leaves some out. The sample has 100,000 to 150,000 clones, 86% seen once. Noted time point: peripheral blood 6 weeks after treatment start. Looked up from germline, CDR1 is MNHEY and CDR2 is SVGAGI. This CDR3 spans 14 amino acids. V shed 8 bases, J shed 1 base, and the junction held 7 bases outside the gene matches. V is TRBV6-5 and J is TRBJ1-1; 7 bases are a match to TRBD1. The clonotype was recovered from a man aged 50 to 59 with urothelial cancer. The specimen was PBMCs, collected around atezolizumab (anti-PD-L1) treatment. This CDR3 reads CASRETGANTEAFF. DNA of the CDR3: TGTGCCAGCCGGGAAACAGGGGCGAACACTGAAGCTTTCTTT.